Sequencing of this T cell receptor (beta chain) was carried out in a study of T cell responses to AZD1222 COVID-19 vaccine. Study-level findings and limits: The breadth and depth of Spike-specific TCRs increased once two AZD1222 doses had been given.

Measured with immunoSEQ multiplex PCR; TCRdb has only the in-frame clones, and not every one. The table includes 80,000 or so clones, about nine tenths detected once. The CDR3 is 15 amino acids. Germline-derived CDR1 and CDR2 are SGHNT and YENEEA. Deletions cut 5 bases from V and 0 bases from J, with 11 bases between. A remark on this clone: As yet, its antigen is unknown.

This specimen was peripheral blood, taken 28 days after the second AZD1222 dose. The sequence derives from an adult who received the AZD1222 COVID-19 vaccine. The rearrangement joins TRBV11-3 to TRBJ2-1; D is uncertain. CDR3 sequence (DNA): TGTGCCAGCAGCCCAAGGACGGGCTCCTACAATGAGCAGTTCTTC. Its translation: CASSPRTGSYNEQFF.